These 28 T cell receptor beta chains share one sample of origin, sequenced in a study of blood T cell repertoires in COVID-19. Generated by immunoSEQ multiplex PCR, the TCRdb table keeps only in-frame clones and is missing some. The repertoire has 250,000 or so clones, roughly 88% of them found once; the top ten carry less than 3%. What was sequenced was peripheral blood. These receptors were taken from a woman under 40 with active or convalescent COVID-19.

The chain combines TRBV4-1 with TRBJ2-7, with 9 bases matching TRBD1. The J segment lost 2 bases and the V segment lost 3 bases, leaving 5 bases of the junction unmatched. This CDR3 comprises 15 residues. Germline values: CDR1 MGHRA, CDR2 YSYEKL. In DNA form, the CDR3 reads TGCGCCAGCAGCCAGGACTGGACAGGGGCCTACGAGCAGTACTTC. Translated: CASSQDWTGAYEQYF.

The chain recombines TRBV6-5 with TRBJ2-5; a possible D gene is TRBD1 (5 bases). The V gene lost 10 bases and the J gene lost 2 bases, with 14 bases spanning the gap. Per germline, CDR1 MNHEY and CDR2 SVGAGI. The CDR3 is 13 residues long. This chain's CDR3 is CAIRQGGQETQYF. DNA of the CDR3: TGTGCCATCCGTCAGGGTGGACAAGAGACCCAGTACTTC.

This chain uses TRBV6-5 with TRBJ1-5; 9 bases align to TRBD1. The germline gives CDR1 MNHEY, CDR2 SVGAGI. Unmatched junction bases numbered 4, after V lost 6 bases and J lost 1 base. The CDR3 totals 15 residues. The CDR3 reads CASSMDRGSNQPQHF. CDR3 sequence (DNA): TGTGCCAGCAGCATGGACAGGGGAAGCAATCAGCCCCAGCATTTT.

V is TRBV4-2 and J is TRBJ2-2; D remains unclear. The CDR3 has 17 residues. Trimming cost V 0 bases and J 8 bases, with 19 bases left between them. Germline assignment: CDR1 LGHNA and CDR2 YNFKEQ. The CDR3 nucleotides read TGTGCCAGCAGCCAAGATATTCGCAACAGCTACTCGGGGGAGCTGTTTTTT. Its protein is CASSQDIRNSYSGELFF.

The gene calls are TRBV7-9 and TRBJ1-5, with D unresolved. This CDR3 region has 13 residues. Germline-derived CDR1 and CDR2 are SEHNR and FQNEAQ (reference sequence). The V gene lost 5 bases and the J gene lost 3 bases, with 8 bases spanning the gap. The CDR3 coding sequence is TGTGCCAGCAGCCCTACGCTCAATCAGCCCCAGCATTTT. Its translation is CASSPTLNQPQHF.

This clone showed up just a few times. This chain links TRBV20-1 with TRBJ1-1, with D possibly matching TRBD1 (5 bases). The CDR3 totals 14 residues. Trimming pared 3 bases from V and 1 base from J, leaving 12 bases between. Germline values: CDR1 DFQATT, CDR2 SNEGSKA (reference sequence). The CDR3 nucleotides read TGCAGTGCTAGTTTGGCGCAGGGGAACACTGAAGCTTTCTTT. Amino acid sequence: CSASLAQGNTEAFF.

The rearrangement uses TRBV30 and TRBJ2-7; 9 nucleotides agree with TRBD1. V dropped 4 bases and J dropped 3; count of bases not matched to a gene: 4. The germline CDR1 and CDR2 sequences are GTSNPN and SVGIG (reference sequence). The CDR3 is made up of 13 amino acids. The CDR3 loop is CAWKGQGYYEQYF. In DNA, the CDR3 is TGTGCCTGGAAGGGACAGGGATACTACGAGCAGTACTTC.

The V and J genes are TRBV2 and TRBJ2-1; TRBD2 matches at 7 bases. Germline CDR1 and CDR2: SNHLY and FYNNEI. This CDR3 contains 14 residues. After removal of 6 bases from V and 0 bases from J, the junction contained 2 bases not matched to a gene. The CDR3 region is CASRGTISYNEQFF. CDR3 in DNA: TGTGCCAGCAGAGGGACTATCTCCTACAATGAGCAGTTCTTC.

The rearrangement links TRBV30 to TRBJ1-6; 8 nucleotides match TRBD1. Germline CDR1 reads GTSNPN; CDR2 reads SVGIG (reference sequence). CDR3 length equals 16 residues. The V gene end was trimmed by 0 bases and the J gene end by 7 bases; junction bases not matched to a gene: 8. The CDR3 DNA is TGTGCCTGGAGTGTACGCGGCAGGGGGCAAAATTCACCCCTCCACTTT. This codes for CAWSVRGRGQNSPLHF.

This clone has a single count. This chain uses TRBV5-1 with TRBJ2-5; 11 bases line up with TRBD2. The CDR3 is 18 residues long. V dropped 4 bases and J dropped 0; count of bases not matched to a gene: 11. In germline, CDR1 is SGHRS, CDR2 YFSETQ. Here the CDR3 DNA reads TGCGCCAGCAGCCCCAGGTCTAGCGGGGGGCCGTACCAAGAGACCCAGTACTTC. It is translated as CASSPRSSGGPYQETQYF.

J is TRBJ1-1 and V is TRBV6-2 or TRBV6-3, with D uncertain. The CDR3 covers 12 residues. Germline assignment: CDR1 MNHEY and CDR2 SVGEGT. Trimming cost V 5 bases and J 11 bases, with 15 bases left between them. The CDR3 sequence: CASSEEFYYAFF. The CDR3 coding sequence is TGTGCCAGCAGTGAGGAATTTTATTATGCTTTCTTT.

The chain couples TRBV10-3 to TRBJ1-6; tentative D call: TRBD1 (6 bases). The V and J ends lost 5 bases and 9 bases respectively, with 17 bases between them. CDR1 is ENHRY, CDR2 SYGVKD, per germline. CDR3 size: 15 residues. The CDR3 spells CAISSLGGGGSPLHF. The DNA for the CDR3 is TGTGCCATCAGTTCGCTCGGGGGCGGGGGTTCACCCCTCCACTTT.

The chain employs TRBV2 and TRBJ2-5, with 7 positions matching TRBD1. Germline V gene sequence: CDR1 SNHLY, CDR2 FYNNEI. V lost 6 bases to trimming and J lost 2 bases; unmatched junction nucleotides: 6. The CDR3 covers 14 residues. As DNA, the CDR3 is TGTGCCAGCAGCGCAGGACAGGTACAAGAGACCCAGTACTTC. Translation gives CASSAGQVQETQYF.

CDR3 sequence: CSVRGLYGDTEAFF. CDR3 sequence (DNA): TGCAGCGTCCGCGGCCTTTATGGAGACACTGAAGCTTTCTTT. The chain joins TRBV29-1 to TRBJ1-1; unclear D gene. From germline, CDR1 is SQVTM and CDR2 ANQGSEA. V was clipped by 6 bases and J by 3 bases, with 17 bases between them. This CDR3 spans 14 amino acids.

The CDR3 DNA reads as TGTGCCAGCAGGCTTAGCGGTTCGGATACGCAGTATTTT. It codes for CASRLSGSDTQYF. The chain combines TRBV14 with TRBJ2-3, with D perhaps matching TRBD2 (6 bases). Per the germline V gene, CDR1 is SGHDN and CDR2 is FVKESK. This CDR3 comprises 13 residues. Trimming stripped 6 bases from V and 6 bases from J, with 13 bases between.

The rearrangement uses TRBV2 and TRBJ1-1; perhaps TRBD1 as D (6 bases). This CDR3 region has 16 residues. Between the trimmed V and J ends, which lost 7 bases and 3 bases, there was a span of 21 bases. From germline, CDR1 is SNHLY and CDR2 FYNNEI. CDR3 bases: TGTGCCAGCATCCGGGCTAAGGGGGGGCCAGACACTGAAGCTTTCTTT. It is translated as CASIRAKGGPDTEAFF. Supplemented by reference TRBV2 and TRBJ1-1, the full variable domain reads EPEVTQTPSHQVTQMGQEVILRCVPISNHLYFYWYRQILGQKVEFLVSFYNNEISEKSEIFDDQFSVERPDGSNFTLKIRSTKLEDSAMYFCASIRAKGGPDTEAFFGQGTRLTVV.

The genes are TRBV9 and TRBJ2-1, with D hard to call. The germline CDR1 and CDR2 sequences are SGDLS and YYNGEE. This CDR3 contains 16 residues. Deletions cut 0 bases from V and 0 bases from J, with 10 bases between. In DNA form, the CDR3 reads TGTGCCAGCAGCGTAGCGATGCTTAGCTCCTACAATGAGCAGTTCTTC. Amino acid sequence: CASSVAMLSSYNEQFF. Full variable domain (remainder filled in from reference TRBV9 and TRBJ2-1): DSGVTQTPKHLITATGQRVTLRCSPRSGDLSVYWYQQSLDQGLQFLIQYYNGEERAKGNILERFSAQQFPDLHSELNLSSLELGDSALYFCASSVAMLSSYNEQFFGPGTRLTVL.

The genes are TRBV15 and TRBJ1-2; 7 bases are shared with TRBD1. Losses at the gene ends were 3 bases for V and 2 bases for J; bases not matched to a gene: 0. Germline V CDR1 and CDR2: LNHNV, YYDKDF (reference sequence). CDR3 length: 13 residues. The CDR3 bases are TGTGCCACCAGCAGGGGACAGAACTATGGCTACACCTTC. Translating gives CATSRGQNYGYTF.

The chain carries TRBV29-1 and TRBJ2-7; TRBD1 is a possible D gene (6 bases). Germline V gene data show CDR1 as SQVTM and CDR2 as ANQGSEA. The V end was cut by 4 bases, the J end by 3 bases, with 16 bases between. This CDR3 has 14 residues. The CDR3: CSVGPGQGIYEQYF. Here the CDR3 DNA reads TGCAGCGTTGGGCCTGGGCAGGGGATCTACGAGCAGTACTTC.

V gene TRBV11-3 combines with J gene TRBJ1-4; 7 bases are a match to TRBD1. V lost 3 bases and J lost 4; bases outside the gene matches: 20. The CDR3 loop spans 20 amino acids. CDR1 SGHNT and CDR2 YENEEA come from the germline V gene. This CDR3 reads CASSLGLMRGGGWGNEKLFF. In DNA form, the CDR3 reads TGTGCCAGCAGCTTGGGGTTGATGAGAGGGGGCGGTTGGGGTAATGAAAAACTGTTTTTT.

The J gene is TRBJ1-2, the V gene TRBV2, with D perhaps TRBD1 (5 bases). Trimming left V 4 bases short and J 0 bases short, with 18 bases between. Per the germline V gene, CDR1 is SNHLY and CDR2 is FYNNEI. CDR3 size: 17 residues. CDR3 nucleotides: TGTGCCAGCAGTGCCCCTGGGACTGCCGAGGCTAACTATGGCTACACCTTC. Amino acid sequence: CASSAPGTAEANYGYTF.

The chain is built from TRBV12-3 or TRBV12-4 and TRBJ1-2; the match to TRBD1 covers 9 bases. The V segment lost 6 bases and the J segment 3 bases; nucleotides outside the gene matches: 2. The length of the CDR3 is 13 residues. DNA for the CDR3: TGTGCCAGCAGGACAGGGGGTGACTATGGCTACACCTTC. It yields the protein CASRTGGDYGYTF.

This clone is a singleton in its sample. The J gene is TRBJ2-1, the V gene TRBV27; 7 bases agree with TRBD1. Trimming at V came to 4 bases and at J to 9 bases, leaving 12 bases not matched to a gene. Germline lookup yields CDR1 MNHEY and CDR2 SMNVEV (reference sequence). The CDR3 has 15 residues. The CDR3 bases are TGTGCCAGCAGTTCACCCGGGACAGAACGTGTTGAGCAGTTCTTC. It translates to CASSSPGTERVEQFF.

The chain uses TRBV19 and TRBJ1-2, with D hard to call. The CDR3 is 15 residues long. V was trimmed by 3 bases and J by 8 bases, leaving 19 bases between them. The germline gives CDR1 LNHDA, CDR2 SQIVND (reference sequence). CDR3 coding DNA: TGTGCCAGTAGTATGATGAAGGGCAGCGGTCGGGGCTACACCTTC. Translation gives CASSMMKGSGRGYTF.

The J gene is TRBJ2-1, the V gene TRBV5-1; TRBD2 matches at 8 bases. The J segment lost 3 bases and the V segment lost 3 bases, leaving 8 bases of the junction unmatched. CDR3 length: 16 residues. Germline CDR1 is SGHRS and CDR2 is YFSETQ. In nucleotides, the CDR3 is TGCGCCAGCAGCTCCTACGGGGGGGCCGACTACAATGAGCAGTTCTTC. Translated, it gives CASSSYGGADYNEQFF.

The V call is TRBV3-1 (or the pseudogene TRBV3-2), the J call TRBJ2-6, with D maybe TRBD1 (6 bases). Germline V gene data show CDR1 as LGHDT and CDR2 as YNNKEL (reference sequence). Trimming removed 3 bases from V and 3 bases from J, with 9 bases in between. The CDR3 is 15 amino acids. CDR3 residues: CASSHPRGGANVLTF. The CDR3 DNA follows: TGTGCCAGCAGCCATCCCAGGGGTGGGGCCAACGTCCTGACTTTC.

V is TRBV28 and J is TRBJ1-3; TRBD1 might be the D (6 bases). Trimming removed 6 bases at V and 7 bases at J, with 7 bases between. Germline V gene data show CDR1 as MDHEN and CDR2 as SYDVKM. The CDR3 runs 11 residues. This chain's CDR3 is CASSTGNTIYF. CDR3 coding DNA: TGTGCCAGCAGCACAGGGAACACCATATATTTT.

This CDR3 reads CASSEAHRGFSYNEQFF. The CDR3 nucleotides are TGTGCCAGCAGTGAAGCGCATAGGGGGTTCTCCTACAATGAGCAGTTCTTC. The chain carries TRBV6-1 and TRBJ2-1, with D possibly matching TRBD1 (6 bases). V was pared by 0 bases and J by 0 bases, with 12 bases between. Germline lookup yields CDR1 MNHNS and CDR2 SASEGT. This CDR3 contains 17 residues.